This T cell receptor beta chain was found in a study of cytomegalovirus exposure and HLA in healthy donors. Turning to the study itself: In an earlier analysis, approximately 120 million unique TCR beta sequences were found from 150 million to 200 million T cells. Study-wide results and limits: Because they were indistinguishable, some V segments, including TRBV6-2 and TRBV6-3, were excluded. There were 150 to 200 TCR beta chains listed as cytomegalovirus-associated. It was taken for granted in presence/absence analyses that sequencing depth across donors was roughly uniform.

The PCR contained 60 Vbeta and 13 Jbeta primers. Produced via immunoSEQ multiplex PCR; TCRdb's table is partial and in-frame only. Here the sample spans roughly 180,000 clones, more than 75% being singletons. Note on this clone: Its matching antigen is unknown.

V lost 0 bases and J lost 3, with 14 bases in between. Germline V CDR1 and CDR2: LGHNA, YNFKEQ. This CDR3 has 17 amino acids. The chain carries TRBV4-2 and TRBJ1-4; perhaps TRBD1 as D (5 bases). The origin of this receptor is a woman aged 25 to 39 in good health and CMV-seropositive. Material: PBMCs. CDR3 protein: CASSQDLQGLSNEKLFF. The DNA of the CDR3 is TGTGCCAGCAGCCAAGATCTCCAGGGACTATCTAATGAAAAACTGTTTTTT.